The rows below give T cell receptor beta chains drawn from one sample of a study of blood T cell repertoires in COVID-19. Data came from immunoSEQ multiplex PCR; TCRdb stores just in-frame clones and leaves some out. This sample carries approximately 220,000 clones, 85% to 90% of them seen once, and the ten largest clones take approximately 4.3%. Sample: PBMCs or T cells enriched from blood (not recorded which). The receptors come from a woman under 40 with acute COVID-19. The CDR3 runs from the conserved cysteine through the conserved F or W. D genes are given only for firm matches. Where a row states a size, it is once, few, many or the class of an expanded clone; other rows omit it.

d_gene: NA; v_gene: TRBV11-2; abundance: NA; j_gene: TRBJ2-5; CDR3aa: CASSLEFGETQYF; CDR3nt: TGTGCCAGCAGCTTAGAATTCGGGGAGACCCAGTACTTC
d_gene: TRBD1; v_gene: TRBV6-6; abundance: NA; j_gene: TRBJ1-1; CDR3aa: CASNTGGANTEAFF; CDR3nt: TGTGCCAGCAATACAGGGGGCGCGAACACTGAAGCTTTCTTT
d_gene: NA; v_gene: TRBV6-5; abundance: NA; j_gene: TRBJ1-5; CDR3aa: CASSPSLTGNLAQHF; CDR3nt: TGTGCCAGCAGTCCTTCTCTGACCGGCAATCTAGCCCAGCATTTT
d_gene: NA; v_gene: TRBV6-6; abundance: NA; j_gene: TRBJ2-4; CDR3aa: CASSSRQPLAKNIQYF; CDR3nt: TGTGCCAGCAGCTCTCGACAGCCACTAGCCAAAAACATTCAGTACTTC
d_gene: NA; v_gene: TRBV3-1/TRBV3-2; abundance: NA; j_gene: TRBJ1-3; CDR3aa: CASSRTSKGNTIYF; CDR3nt: TGTGCCAGCAGCCGGACTTCTAAGGGCAACACCATATATTTT
d_gene: TRBD1; v_gene: TRBV28; abundance: NA; j_gene: TRBJ1-4; CDR3aa: CASRNTGEATNEKLFF; CDR3nt: TGTGCCAGCAGAAATACAGGGGAGGCAACTAATGAAAAACTGTTTTTT
d_gene: NA; v_gene: TRBV12-5; abundance: NA; j_gene: TRBJ1-4; CDR3aa: CASGPSPGLVLEKLFF; CDR3nt: TGTGCTAGTGGCCCCTCCCCGGGGTTGGTCTTGGAAAAACTGTTTTTT
d_gene: TRBD2; v_gene: TRBV6-5; abundance: NA; j_gene: TRBJ2-3; CDR3aa: CASSVAGGSDTQYF; CDR3nt: TGTGCCAGCAGCGTAGCGGGGGGTTCAGATACGCAGTATTTT
d_gene: NA; v_gene: TRBV27; abundance: once; j_gene: TRBJ2-1; CDR3aa: CASSFDRQNEQFF; CDR3nt: TGTGCCAGCAGCTTCGACAGGCAAAATGAGCAGTTCTTC
d_gene: TRBD2; v_gene: TRBV5-4; abundance: NA; j_gene: TRBJ2-3; CDR3aa: CASSLTSGGTDTQYF; CDR3nt: TGTGCCAGCAGCTTGACTAGCGGGGGCACAGATACGCAGTATTTT
d_gene: TRBD1; v_gene: TRBV2; abundance: NA; j_gene: TRBJ1-5; CDR3aa: CASRGTGKGQPQHF; CDR3nt: TGTGCCAGCAGGGGGACAGGGAAGGGCCAGCCCCAGCATTTT
d_gene: NA; v_gene: TRBV2; abundance: NA; j_gene: TRBJ1-6; CDR3aa: CASDQPAGINSPLHF; CDR3nt: TGTGCCAGCGATCAGCCTGCAGGGATTAATTCACCCCTCCACTTT
d_gene: TRBD1; v_gene: TRBV5-4; abundance: few; j_gene: TRBJ2-1; CDR3aa: CASSYRDSSYNEQFF; CDR3nt: TGTGCCAGCAGCTACCGGGACAGCTCCTACAATGAGCAGTTCTTC
d_gene: NA; v_gene: TRBV7-2; abundance: NA; j_gene: TRBJ1-1; CDR3aa: CASRERGGRNTEAFF; CDR3nt: TGTGCCAGCAGGGAGCGGGGGGGGAGGAACACTGAAGCTTTCTTT
d_gene: TRBD1; v_gene: TRBV19; abundance: NA; j_gene: TRBJ1-2; CDR3aa: CASSIPGTAYGYTF; CDR3nt: TGTGCCAGTAGTATACCCGGGACAGCTTATGGCTACACCTTC
d_gene: NA; v_gene: TRBV7-2; abundance: NA; j_gene: TRBJ1-2; CDR3aa: CASSPMLVTYGYTF; CDR3nt: TGTGCCAGCAGCCCTATGCTGGTTACCTATGGCTACACCTTC
d_gene: NA; v_gene: TRBV5-4; abundance: NA; j_gene: TRBJ1-3; CDR3aa: CASSPGPDQGGGNTIYF; CDR3nt: TGTGCCAGCAGCCCGGGCCCAGATCAGGGCGGTGGAAACACCATATATTTT
d_gene: NA; v_gene: TRBV12-3/TRBV12-4; abundance: NA; j_gene: TRBJ1-6; CDR3aa: CASSLDPAPLHF; CDR3nt: TGTGCCAGCAGTTTAGACCCGGCACCCCTCCACTTT
d_gene: NA; v_gene: TRBV24-1; abundance: once; j_gene: TRBJ1-2; CDR3aa: CATSDPGFGYGYTF; CDR3nt: TGTGCCACCAGTGACCCCGGGTTCGGGTATGGCTACACCTTC
d_gene: NA; v_gene: TRBV5-1; abundance: NA; j_gene: TRBJ2-4; CDR3aa: CASSEARDIQYF; CDR3nt: TGCGCCAGCAGCGAAGCGCGTGACATTCAGTACTTC
d_gene: NA; v_gene: TRBV30; abundance: NA; j_gene: TRBJ1-3; CDR3aa: CAWSSPRVQAGNTIYF; CDR3nt: TGTGCCTGGAGTTCCCCCAGGGTACAAGCTGGAAACACCATATATTTT
d_gene: NA; v_gene: TRBV5-4; abundance: NA; j_gene: TRBJ1-1; CDR3aa: CASSGGNTEAFF; CDR3nt: TGTGCCAGCAGCGGCGGGAACACTGAAGCTTTCTTT
d_gene: TRBD2; v_gene: TRBV6-2/TRBV6-3; abundance: once; j_gene: TRBJ2-3; CDR3aa: CASSTRGGRTDTQYF; CDR3nt: TGTGCCAGCAGCACCCGGGGGGGACGCACAGATACGCAGTATTTT
d_gene: NA; v_gene: TRBV10-2; abundance: NA; j_gene: TRBJ1-3; CDR3aa: CASRDTARSSGNTIYF; CDR3nt: TGCGCCAGCAGGGACACGGCTCGAAGCTCTGGAAACACCATATATTTT
d_gene: NA; v_gene: TRBV7-9; abundance: once; j_gene: TRBJ1-4; CDR3aa: CASSPRSGDRGEKLFF; CDR3nt: TGTGCCAGCAGCCCACGTAGCGGGGACCGGGGTGAAAAACTGTTTTTT
d_gene: NA; v_gene: TRBV7-3; abundance: NA; j_gene: TRBJ1-1; CDR3aa: CASSLNTDTEAFF; CDR3nt: TGTGCCAGCAGCTTAAACACAGACACTGAAGCTTTCTTT
d_gene: TRBD2; v_gene: TRBV11-2; abundance: NA; j_gene: TRBJ2-1; CDR3aa: CASSLDVRGLASYEQFF; CDR3nt: TGTGCCAGCAGCTTAGATGTTAGGGGACTAGCATCTTATGAGCAGTTCTTC
d_gene: NA; v_gene: TRBV18; abundance: NA; j_gene: TRBJ1-5; CDR3aa: CESGAPNQPQHF; CDR3nt: TGTGAATCAGGGGCACCAAATCAGCCCCAGCATTTT
d_gene: TRBD2; v_gene: TRBV2; abundance: NA; j_gene: TRBJ2-3; CDR3aa: CASSRSGGAGTDTQYF; CDR3nt: TGTGCCAGCAGTCGTAGCGGGGGGGCCGGCACAGATACGCAGTATTTT
d_gene: NA; v_gene: TRBV19; abundance: NA; j_gene: TRBJ2-2; CDR3aa: CASSIFYRNTGELFF; CDR3nt: TGTGCCAGTAGTATTTTCTACCGAAACACCGGGGAGCTGTTTTTT
d_gene: NA; v_gene: TRBV2; abundance: NA; j_gene: TRBJ1-1; CDR3aa: CASQTVGEAFF; CDR3nt: TGTGCCAGCCAGACAGTAGGTGAAGCTTTCTTT
d_gene: TRBD2; v_gene: TRBV27; abundance: NA; j_gene: TRBJ2-7; CDR3aa: CASSLSSWDYREQYF; CDR3nt: TGTGCCAGCAGTTTATCGAGTTGGGACTACCGCGAGCAGTACTTC
d_gene: NA; v_gene: TRBV10-3; abundance: NA; j_gene: TRBJ2-7; CDR3aa: CAIGGGLDDEQYF; CDR3nt: TGTGCCATTGGGGGGGGGCTGGACGACGAGCAGTACTTC
d_gene: TRBD1; v_gene: TRBV24-1; abundance: NA; j_gene: TRBJ1-3; CDR3aa: CATRGQDLSGNTIYF; CDR3nt: TGTGCCACCAGAGGACAGGATCTCTCTGGAAACACCATATATTTT
d_gene: NA; v_gene: TRBV5-5; abundance: NA; j_gene: TRBJ1-5; CDR3aa: CASSLTGYSNQPQHF; CDR3nt: TGTGCCAGCAGCCTAACAGGGTATAGCAATCAGCCCCAGCATTTT
d_gene: TRBD1; v_gene: TRBV5-1; abundance: NA; j_gene: TRBJ2-2; CDR3aa: CASTLDRGRTGELFF; CDR3nt: TGCGCCAGCACCCTCGACAGGGGGCGCACCGGGGAGCTGTTTTTT
d_gene: NA; v_gene: TRBV5-8; abundance: NA; j_gene: TRBJ2-7; CDR3aa: CASSFGSGAPYEQYF; CDR3nt: TGTGCCAGCAGCTTTGGGTCAGGGGCCCCCTACGAGCAGTACTTC
d_gene: NA; v_gene: TRBV6-1; abundance: NA; j_gene: TRBJ1-5; CDR3aa: CASSEQLSLRTLNQPQHF; CDR3nt: TGTGCCAGCAGTGAACAATTAAGTTTGCGTACGTTAAATCAGCCCCAGCATTTT
d_gene: TRBD1; v_gene: TRBV7-2; abundance: NA; j_gene: TRBJ1-2; CDR3aa: CASSSGQGLGYTF; CDR3nt: TGTGCCAGCAGCTCAGGACAGGGGCTAGGCTACACCTTC
d_gene: NA; v_gene: TRBV5-6; abundance: NA; j_gene: TRBJ1-4; CDR3aa: CASTNRDAQNREKLFF; CDR3nt: TGTGCCAGCACCAACCGGGATGCCCAAAATCGTGAAAAACTGTTTTTT